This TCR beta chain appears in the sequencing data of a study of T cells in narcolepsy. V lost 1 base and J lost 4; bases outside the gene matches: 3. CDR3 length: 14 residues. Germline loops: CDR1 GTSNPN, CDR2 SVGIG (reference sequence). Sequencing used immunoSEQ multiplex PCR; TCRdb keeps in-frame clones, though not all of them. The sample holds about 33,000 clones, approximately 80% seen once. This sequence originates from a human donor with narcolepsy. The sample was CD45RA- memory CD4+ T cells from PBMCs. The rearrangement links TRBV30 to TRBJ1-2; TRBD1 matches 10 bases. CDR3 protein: CAWSGTGGTYGYTF. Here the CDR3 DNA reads TGTGCCTGGAGTGGGACAGGGGGAACCTATGGCTACACCTTC.